The TCR beta chain described here comes from a study of CXCR3-negative and CXCR3-positive naive CD8 T cells. All TRB cDNA libraries came from 5' RACE performed with UMI labels. One entry per CDR3 protein, without DNA, is what TCRdb gives after re-calling the 5' RACE reads. The sample data list 90,000 to 100,000 distinct CDR3 sequences. The CDR3 runs 13 residues. Germline CDR1 reads SQVTM; CDR2 reads ANQGSEA. Sequenced: naive CXCR3- CD8+ T cells from blood. Subset denoted: CD45RO-CCR7+CD27+CD95- naive CD8+ T cells lacking CXCR3 (TNR3-). The clonotype originates from a human donor in good health. Some clones in this sample may be carry-over from other donors' samples. The chain uses TRBV29-1 and TRBJ2-5; TCRdb indicates TRBD1, and absent DNA this call remains unverified. The CDR3 is CSVPPGGEETQYF.